Listed here are 10 T cell receptor beta chains from one sample, sequenced in a study of shared clonotypes between healthy human individuals. Sequencing used immunoSEQ multiplex PCR; TCRdb keeps in-frame clones, though not all of them. This repertoire shows under 2,000,000 clones, approximately 94% found once; its top ten account for less than 1.5%. It was CD45RO-negative cells, positively selected for CCR7, that made up naive CD8 cells, with terminally differentiated effector memory CD45RA+ cells excluded. Sequenced sample: naive CD8+ T cells sorted from blood. These receptors were taken from a man between 18 and 29 years old in good health.

The chain recombines TRBV13 with TRBJ2-5; 9 nucleotides match TRBD2. J was trimmed by 7 bases and V by 2 bases; bases with no gene match: 5. The CDR3 sequence is 14 residues long. Germline V CDR1 and CDR2: PRHDT, FYEKMQ (reference sequence). The CDR3 is CASSLIAGEGTQYF. Written as DNA, the CDR3 is TGTGCCAGCAGCTTAATAGCGGGAGAGGGGACCCAGTACTTC.

V is TRBV4-1 and J is TRBJ1-4, with 7 bases lining up with TRBD1. The trim removed 4 bases at V and 0 bases at J, leaving 8 bases unmatched. The CDR3 contains 17 residues. The germline CDR1 and CDR2 sequences are MGHRA and YSYEKL. CDR3 sequence (DNA): TGCGCCAGCAGCCCAGGGACAGCGGTAGCAACTAATGAAAAACTGTTTTTT. This encodes CASSPGTAVATNEKLFF.

This chain links TRBV7-2 with TRBJ1-6; 7 bases align to TRBD1. Per the germline V gene, CDR1 is SGHTA and CDR2 is FQGNSA. The ends lost 5 bases at V and 2 bases at J; junction bases unmatched: 6. This CDR3 region has 16 residues. CDR3 DNA sequence: TGTGCCAGCAGCCCAGACAGGGACACCTATAATTCACCCCTCCACTTT. Protein product: CASSPDRDTYNSPLHF. Supplemented by reference TRBV7-2 and TRBJ1-6, the full variable domain reads GAGVSQSPSNKVTEKGKDVELRCDPISGHTALYWYRQSLGQGLEFLIYFQGNSAPDKSGLPSDRFSAERTGGSVSTLTIQRTQQEDSAVYLCASSPDRDTYNSPLHFGNGTRLTVT.

This CDR3 reads CASSQDARNEQYF. The CDR3 coding sequence is TGTGCCAGCAGCCAAGATGCCCGAAACGAGCAGTACTTC. This chain joins TRBV14 and TRBJ2-7; no firm D call. The germline V gene encodes CDR1 SGHDN and CDR2 FVKESK. Between the trimmed V and J ends, which lost 0 bases and 5 bases, there was a span of 8 bases. The CDR3 contains 13 residues.

This chain connects TRBV6-5 to TRBJ2-5, with 7 bases matching TRBD2. The junction had 4 bases not matched to a gene; V was cut back by 2 bases and J by 1 base. Per the germline V gene, CDR1 is MNHEY and CDR2 is SVGAGI. This CDR3 is built from 15 residues. CDR3 loop: CASSYLAEIQETQYF. In nucleotides, the CDR3 is TGTGCCAGCAGTTACCTAGCGGAGATCCAAGAGACCCAGTACTTC.

Details on this clone: Additional DNA sequences in this sample encode the identical CDR3. The chain uses TRBV6-5 and TRBJ1-1, with a weak D call TRBD1 (5 bases). Trimming took 0 bases from V and 7 from J, leaving 6 bases between them. CDR1 MNHEY and CDR2 SVGAGI come from the germline V gene. This CDR3 contains 12 residues. Here the CDR3 reads CASSYSGVEAFF. CDR3 coding DNA: TGTGCCAGCAGTTACTCAGGGGTTGAAGCTTTCTTT.

Remarks on this clone: Other DNA sequences in this specimen translate into the identical CDR3. The chain joins TRBV4-1 to TRBJ2-7; tentatively, D is TRBD2 (6 bases). CDR1 is MGHRA and CDR2 is YSYEKL in the germline V gene. The ends were cut back, 3 bases at V and 0 bases at J, with 12 bases in the middle. The CDR3 has 15 residues. The DNA of the CDR3 is TGCGCCAGCAGCCAGACCGGGACTGACTCCTACGAGCAGTACTTC. Amino acid sequence: CASSQTGTDSYEQYF.

The chain combines TRBV28 with TRBJ2-7; TRBD2 might be the D (5 bases). The CDR3 loop spans 14 amino acids. V was cut by 5 bases and J by 2 bases, with 13 bases left in between. The germline V gene encodes CDR1 MDHEN and CDR2 SYDVKM. The CDR3 DNA sequence: TGTGCCAGCAGTCCCTCCGGGGTAACCTACGAGCAGTACTTC. Translating it yields CASSPSGVTYEQYF.

This clone was detected only once. CDR3 in DNA: TGTGCCAGCAGCCCCCGGAAACTGTTTTTT. Translation: CASSPRKLFF. The chain employs TRBV12-1 and TRBJ1-4. TRBV12-1 corresponds to a pseudogene. The CDR3 is 10 amino acids.

The count of this clone is one. This sequence joins TRBV6-5 and TRBJ1-2, with D tentatively TRBD1 (6 bases). Trimming stripped 5 bases from V and 5 bases from J, with 15 bases between. Looked up from germline, CDR1 is MNHEY and CDR2 is SVGAGI. The CDR3 is 14 residues long. The CDR3 loop reads CASSETGGGYGYTF. The CDR3 nucleotides read TGTGCCAGCAGTGAAACAGGAGGGGGATATGGCTACACCTTC.